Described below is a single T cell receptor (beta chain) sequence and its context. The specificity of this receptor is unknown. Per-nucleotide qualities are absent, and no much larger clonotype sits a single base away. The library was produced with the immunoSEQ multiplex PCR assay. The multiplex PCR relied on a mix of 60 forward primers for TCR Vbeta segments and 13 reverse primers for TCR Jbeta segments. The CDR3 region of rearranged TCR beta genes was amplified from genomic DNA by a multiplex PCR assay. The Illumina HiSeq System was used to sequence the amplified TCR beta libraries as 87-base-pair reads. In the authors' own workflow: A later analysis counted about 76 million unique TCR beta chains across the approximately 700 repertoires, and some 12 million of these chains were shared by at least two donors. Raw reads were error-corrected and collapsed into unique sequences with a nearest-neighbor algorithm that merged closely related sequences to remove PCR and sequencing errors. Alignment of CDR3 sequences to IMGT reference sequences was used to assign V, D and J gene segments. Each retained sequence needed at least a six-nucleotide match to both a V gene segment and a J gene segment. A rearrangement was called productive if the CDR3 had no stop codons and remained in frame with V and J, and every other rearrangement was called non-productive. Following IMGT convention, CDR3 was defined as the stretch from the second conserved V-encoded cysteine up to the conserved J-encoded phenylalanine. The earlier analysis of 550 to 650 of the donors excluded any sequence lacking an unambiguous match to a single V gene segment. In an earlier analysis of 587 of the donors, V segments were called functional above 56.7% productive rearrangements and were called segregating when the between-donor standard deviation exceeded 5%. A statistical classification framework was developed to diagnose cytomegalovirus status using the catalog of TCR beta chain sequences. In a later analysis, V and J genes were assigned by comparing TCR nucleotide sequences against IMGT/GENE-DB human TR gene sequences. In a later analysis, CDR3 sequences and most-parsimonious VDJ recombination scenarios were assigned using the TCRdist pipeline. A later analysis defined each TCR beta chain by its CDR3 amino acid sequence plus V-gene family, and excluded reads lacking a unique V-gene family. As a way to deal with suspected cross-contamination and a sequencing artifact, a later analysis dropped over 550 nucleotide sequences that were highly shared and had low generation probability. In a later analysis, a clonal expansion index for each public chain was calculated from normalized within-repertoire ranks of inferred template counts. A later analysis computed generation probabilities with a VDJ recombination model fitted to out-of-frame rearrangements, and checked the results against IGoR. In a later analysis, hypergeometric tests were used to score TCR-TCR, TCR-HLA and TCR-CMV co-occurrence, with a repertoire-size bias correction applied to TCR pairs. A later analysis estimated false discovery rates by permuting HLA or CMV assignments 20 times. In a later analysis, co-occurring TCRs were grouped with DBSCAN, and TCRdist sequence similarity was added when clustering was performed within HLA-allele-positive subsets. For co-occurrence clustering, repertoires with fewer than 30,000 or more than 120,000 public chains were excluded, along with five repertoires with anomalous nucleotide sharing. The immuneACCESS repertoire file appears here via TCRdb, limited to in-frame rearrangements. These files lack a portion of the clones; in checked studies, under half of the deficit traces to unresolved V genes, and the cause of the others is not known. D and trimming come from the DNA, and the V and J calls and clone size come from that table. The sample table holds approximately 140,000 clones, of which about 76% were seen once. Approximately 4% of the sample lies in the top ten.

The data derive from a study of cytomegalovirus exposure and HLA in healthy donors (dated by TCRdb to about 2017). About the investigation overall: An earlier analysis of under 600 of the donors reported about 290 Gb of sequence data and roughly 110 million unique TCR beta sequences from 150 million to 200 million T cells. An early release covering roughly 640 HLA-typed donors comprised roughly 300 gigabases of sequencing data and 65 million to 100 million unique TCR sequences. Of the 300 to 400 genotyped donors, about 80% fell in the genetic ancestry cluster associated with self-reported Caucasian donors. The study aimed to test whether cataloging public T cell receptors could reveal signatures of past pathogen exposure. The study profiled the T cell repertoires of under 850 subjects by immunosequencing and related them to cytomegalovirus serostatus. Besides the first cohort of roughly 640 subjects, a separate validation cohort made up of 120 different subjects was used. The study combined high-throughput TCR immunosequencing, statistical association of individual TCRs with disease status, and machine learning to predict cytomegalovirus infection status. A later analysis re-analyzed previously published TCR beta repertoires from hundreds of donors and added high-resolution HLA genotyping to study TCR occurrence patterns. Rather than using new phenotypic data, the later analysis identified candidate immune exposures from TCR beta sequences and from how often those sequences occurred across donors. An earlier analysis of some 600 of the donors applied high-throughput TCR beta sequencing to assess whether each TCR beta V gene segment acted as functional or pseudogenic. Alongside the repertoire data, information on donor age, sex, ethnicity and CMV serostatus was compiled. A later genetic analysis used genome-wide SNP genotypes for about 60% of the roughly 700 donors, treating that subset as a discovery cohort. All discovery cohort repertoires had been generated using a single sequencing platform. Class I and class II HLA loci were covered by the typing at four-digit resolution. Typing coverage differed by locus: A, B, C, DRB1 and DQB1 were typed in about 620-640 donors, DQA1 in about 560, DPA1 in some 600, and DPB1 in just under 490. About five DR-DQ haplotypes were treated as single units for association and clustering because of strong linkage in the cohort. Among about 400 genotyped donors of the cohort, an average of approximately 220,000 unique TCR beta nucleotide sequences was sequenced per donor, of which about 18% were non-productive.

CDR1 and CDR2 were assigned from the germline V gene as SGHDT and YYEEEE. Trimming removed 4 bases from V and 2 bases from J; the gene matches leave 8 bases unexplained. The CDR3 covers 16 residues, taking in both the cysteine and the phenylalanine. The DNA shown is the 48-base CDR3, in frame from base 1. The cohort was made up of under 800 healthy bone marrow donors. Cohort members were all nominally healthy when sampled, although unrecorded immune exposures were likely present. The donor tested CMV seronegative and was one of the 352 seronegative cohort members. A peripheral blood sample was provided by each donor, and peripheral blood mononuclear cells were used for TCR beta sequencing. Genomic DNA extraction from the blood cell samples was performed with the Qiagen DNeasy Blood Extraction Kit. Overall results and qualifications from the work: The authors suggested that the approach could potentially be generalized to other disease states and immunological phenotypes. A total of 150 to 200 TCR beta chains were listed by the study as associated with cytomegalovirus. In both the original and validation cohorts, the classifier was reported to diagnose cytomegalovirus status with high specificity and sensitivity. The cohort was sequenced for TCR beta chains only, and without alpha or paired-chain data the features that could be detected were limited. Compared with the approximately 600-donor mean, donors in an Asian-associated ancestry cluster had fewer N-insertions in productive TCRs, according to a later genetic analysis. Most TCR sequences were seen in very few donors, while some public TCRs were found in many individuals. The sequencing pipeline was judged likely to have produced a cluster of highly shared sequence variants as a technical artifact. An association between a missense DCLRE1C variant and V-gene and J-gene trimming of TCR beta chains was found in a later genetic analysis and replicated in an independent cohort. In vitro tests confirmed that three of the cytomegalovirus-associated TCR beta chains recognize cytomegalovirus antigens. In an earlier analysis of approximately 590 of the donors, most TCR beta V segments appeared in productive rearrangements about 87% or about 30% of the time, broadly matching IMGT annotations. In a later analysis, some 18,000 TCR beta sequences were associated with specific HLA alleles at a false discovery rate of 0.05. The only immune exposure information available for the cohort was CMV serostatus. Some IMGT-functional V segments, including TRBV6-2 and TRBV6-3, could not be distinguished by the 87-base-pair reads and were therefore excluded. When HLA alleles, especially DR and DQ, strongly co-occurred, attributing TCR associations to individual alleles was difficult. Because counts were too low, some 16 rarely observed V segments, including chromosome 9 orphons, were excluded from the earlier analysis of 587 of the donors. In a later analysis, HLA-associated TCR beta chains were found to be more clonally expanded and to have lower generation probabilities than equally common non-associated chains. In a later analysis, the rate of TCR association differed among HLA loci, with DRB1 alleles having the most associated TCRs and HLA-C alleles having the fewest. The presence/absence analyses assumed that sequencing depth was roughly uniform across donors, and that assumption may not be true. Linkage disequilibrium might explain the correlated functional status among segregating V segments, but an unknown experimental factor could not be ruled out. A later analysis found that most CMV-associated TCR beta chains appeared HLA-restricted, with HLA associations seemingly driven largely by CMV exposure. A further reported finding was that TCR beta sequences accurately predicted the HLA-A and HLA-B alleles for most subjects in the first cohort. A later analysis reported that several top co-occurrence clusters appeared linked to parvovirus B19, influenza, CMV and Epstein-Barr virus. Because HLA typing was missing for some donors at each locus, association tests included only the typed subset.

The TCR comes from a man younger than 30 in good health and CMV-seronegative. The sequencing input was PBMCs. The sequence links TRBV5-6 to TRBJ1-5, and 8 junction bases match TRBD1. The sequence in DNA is TGTGCCAGCAGCCGTACAGGGGGTTACGGCAATCAGCCCCAGCATTTT. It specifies CASSRTGGYGNQPQHF.